The 19 T cell receptor beta chains below all came from one sample that was sequenced in a study of T cell changes during pregnancy in multiple sclerosis. The assay was immunoSEQ multiplex PCR, and TCRdb's table has in-frame clones only and misses some. The sample lists roughly 48,000 clones; 88% were seen once. Source: CD4+ T cells from peripheral blood mononuclear cells, taken in the second trimester of pregnancy. These receptors were taken from a female donor with multiple sclerosis, enrolled in a pregnancy study.

This chain joins TRBV28 and TRBJ1-2; D perhaps matches TRBD1 (5 bases). Germline lookup yields CDR1 MDHEN and CDR2 SYDVKM. The CDR3 length is 14 residues. V dropped 6 bases and J dropped 2 bases, with 13 bases sitting between them. The CDR3 reads CASRTGPRNYGYTF. The CDR3, as DNA: TGTGCCAGCAGAACAGGACCTAGAAACTATGGCTACACCTTC.

This sequence joins TRBV5-1 and TRBJ2-5, with 7 bases fitting TRBD1. With 2 bases clipped from V and 0 bases from J, the junction kept 10 bases outside the gene matches. Germline CDR1 is SGHRS and CDR2 is YFSETQ. The CDR3 extends over 17 amino acids. The CDR3 DNA is TGCGCCAGCAGCTTAGGGGGCGTTGGGTCTAACCAAGAGACCCAGTACTTC. Residues: CASSLGGVGSNQETQYF.

The gene calls are TRBV2 and TRBJ2-3; 11 positions match TRBD1. Losses at the gene ends were 7 bases for V and 4 bases for J; bases not matched to a gene: 4. The CDR3 is 14 amino acids. In germline, CDR1 is SNHLY, CDR2 FYNNEI. In nucleotides, the CDR3 is TGTGCCAGCATTAGGACAGGGGGCGCAGATACGCAGTATTTT. Translated: CASIRTGGADTQYF.

This chain links TRBV4-3 with TRBJ1-3; possibly TRBD1 for D (5 bases). V was shortened by 6 bases and J by 1 base, with 25 bases between the two germline ends. The CDR3 loop spans 19 amino acids. The germline V gene encodes CDR1 LGHNA and CDR2 YSLEER. Here the CDR3 reads CASSPGTWGGILSGNTIYF. In DNA form, the CDR3 reads TGCGCCAGCAGTCCCGGGACGTGGGGGGGGATATTGTCTGGAAACACCATATATTTT.

The CDR3 DNA follows: TGTGCCAGCAGCGGACCGGGGGATTTGCGGATTCAAAACACCATATATTTT. It specifies CASSGPGDLRIQNTIYF. The rearrangement joins TRBV9 to TRBJ1-3; D is possibly TRBD1 (5 bases). Germline V gene lookup returns CDR1 SGDLS and CDR2 YYNGEE. CDR3 size: 17 residues. Trimming pared 3 bases from V and 6 bases from J, leaving 22 bases between.

The chain recombines TRBV7-9 with TRBJ2-1, with 9 bases lining up with TRBD1. After removal of 5 bases from V and 15 bases from J, the junction contained 8 bases not matched to a gene. CDR1 is SEHNR, CDR2 FQNEAQ, per germline (reference sequence). This CDR3 comprises 12 residues. The CDR3 sequence is CASSQQGAKTFF. The CDR3 coding sequence is TGTGCCAGCAGCCAACAGGGGGCGAAGACGTTCTTC.

V and J are TRBV6-5 and TRBJ2-7; unclear D gene. Looked up from germline, CDR1 is MNHEY and CDR2 is SVGAGI. The CDR3 is 14 amino acids. Trimming took off 6 bases at V and 2 bases at J, with 14 bases between the two ends. CDR3 amino acids: CASSRSPSAYEQYF. The CDR3 nucleotides read TGTGCCAGCAGCCGAAGTCCGTCGGCCTACGAGCAGTACTTC.

This chain uses TRBV9 with TRBJ1-4; 7 nucleotides align to TRBD1. With V trimmed by 0 bases and J by 7 bases, 3 bases remained unmatched. Germline CDR1 reads SGDLS; CDR2 reads YYNGEE. This CDR3 has 14 residues. The CDR3 spells CASSVEGQAEKLFF. CDR3 nucleotides: TGTGCCAGCAGCGTAGAAGGACAGGCTGAAAAACTGTTTTTT.

The chain has TRBV30 and TRBJ2-2; 9 nucleotides align to TRBD2. Germline assignment: CDR1 GTSNPN and CDR2 SVGIG (reference sequence). The CDR3 contains 16 residues. V was clipped by 2 bases and J by 4 bases; unmatched bases: 8. The CDR3 here is CAWSTIAGAATGELFF. Written as DNA, the CDR3 is TGTGCCTGGAGTACCATAGCGGGAGCGGCCACCGGGGAGCTGTTTTTT.

There are a few counts of this clone. V is TRBV5-5 and J is TRBJ2-7; maybe TRBD2 (6 bases). The CDR3 contains 15 residues. V lost 4 bases and J 3 bases, leaving 17 bases between the germline ends. Germline CDR1 SGHKS, CDR2 YYEKEE (reference sequence). CDR3 in amino acids: CASSPEEGPGYEQYF. The CDR3 nucleotides are TGTGCCAGCAGCCCGGAGGAGGGACCGGGCTACGAGCAGTACTTC.

This clone showed up just a few times. The chain employs TRBV5-5 and TRBJ1-3, with TRBD1 as a possible D gene (6 bases). With 0 bases removed from V and 2 bases from J, the gap between germline ends came to 18 bases. CDR1 SGHKS and CDR2 YYEKEE come from the germline V gene (reference sequence). This CDR3 is 18 amino acids long. The CDR3 reads CASSLALQGVSPGNTIYF. The CDR3 DNA sequence: TGTGCCAGCAGCTTGGCCCTACAGGGAGTATCACCTGGAAACACCATATATTTT.

The V and J genes are TRBV9 and TRBJ2-5; 13 nucleotides agree with TRBD2. This CDR3 comprises 15 residues. V lost 3 bases and J lost 3; bases outside the gene matches: 2. The germline V gene encodes CDR1 SGDLS and CDR2 YYNGEE. CDR3 amino acids: CASSDGLAGEETQYF. The CDR3 DNA follows: TGTGCCAGCAGCGATGGACTAGCGGGAGAAGAGACCCAGTACTTC.

The chain combines TRBV9 with TRBJ2-7, with 14 bases matching TRBD2. With V trimmed by 0 bases and J by 1 base, 3 bases remained unmatched. From germline, CDR1 is SGDLS and CDR2 YYNGEE. The length of the CDR3 is 17 residues. The CDR3 DNA sequence: TGTGCCAGCAGCGTAGGACTAGCGGGAGGGCCTTCCTACGAGCAGTACTTC. Translation gives CASSVGLAGGPSYEQYF.

This clone was detected only once. The V and J genes are TRBV5-4 and TRBJ2-7, with D hard to call. CDR3 size: 15 residues. The germline V gene has CDR1 SGHNT and CDR2 YYREEE (reference sequence). Trimming stripped 4 bases from V and 1 base from J, with 15 bases between. CDR3 nucleotide sequence: TGTGCCAGCAGCAGAGAGGAGCGCCCTTCCTACGAGCAGTACTTC. It yields the protein CASSREERPSYEQYF.

V gene TRBV5-4 combines with J gene TRBJ2-5; the match to TRBD1 covers 11 bases. V trimming: 6 bases; J trimming: 3 bases; junction bases outside the gene matches: 7. Germline CDR1 SGHNT, CDR2 YYREEE (reference sequence). This CDR3 spans 15 amino acids. The CDR3 bases are TGTGCCAGCAAGCCCGGGACAGGGGGGAAAGAGACCCAGTACTTC. This gives the protein CASKPGTGGKETQYF.

The chain joins TRBV10-3 to TRBJ2-3; a possible D gene is TRBD2 (6 bases). This CDR3 region has 15 residues. CDR1 ENHRY and CDR2 SYGVKD come from the germline V gene. With 5 bases removed from V and 0 bases from J, the gap between germline ends came to 12 bases. In nucleotides, the CDR3 is TGTGCCATCAGTCCCGGGACTTCTAGCACAGATACGCAGTATTTT. Translation gives CAISPGTSSTDTQYF.

The J gene is TRBJ2-1, the V gene TRBV4-1; 7 nucleotides align to TRBD2. The CDR3 length is 13 residues. The V gene end was trimmed by 0 bases and the J gene end by 15 bases; junction bases not matched to a gene: 8. Germline-derived CDR1 and CDR2 are MGHRA and YSYEKL. CDR3 DNA: TGCGCCAGCAGCCAAGATCCACGGACTAGGGGGTTCTTC. It is translated as CASSQDPRTRGFF.

This clone was counted once. Other DNA sequences in the same sample also yield this CDR3. The CDR3 nucleotides are TGCGCCAGCAGCTTGGCGGCGGGAGAAGAGACCCAGTACTTC. It yields the protein CASSLAAGEETQYF. V usage is TRBV5-1 and J usage is TRBJ2-5; TRBD2 matches 7 bases. This CDR3 has 14 amino acids. Trimming cost V 0 bases and J 3 bases; bases outside gene matches: 2. Germline loops: CDR1 SGHRS, CDR2 YFSETQ.

The gene calls are TRBV4-1 and TRBJ1-4; 7 nucleotides match TRBD1. The V and J ends lost 3 bases and 7 bases, in that order; junction bases with no gene match: 11. This CDR3 is 16 amino acids long. Germline V gives CDR1 MGHRA, CDR2 YSYEKL. This CDR3 is CASSQGAGTEVEKLFF. In nucleotides, the CDR3 is TGCGCCAGCAGCCAGGGGGCCGGGACAGAAGTTGAAAAACTGTTTTTT.